The present entry profiles one T cell receptor beta chain with its context. Its target is not known. The data belong to a study of cytomegalovirus exposure and HLA in healthy donors. Study-level findings and limits: Accurate predictions that matched the HLA-A and HLA-B alleles of most subjects were reportedly made from TCR beta sequences.

With 60 Vbeta and 13 Jbeta primers, the PCR was carried out. Assay: immunoSEQ multiplex PCR; the TCRdb copy retains only in-frame clones and omits some. The sample has 200,000 or so clones; about 90% are singletons. Sequenced material: PBMCs. The TCR sequence derives from a girl under three years old in good health and CMV-seronegative.

The CDR3 loop reads CASSAWRGGNEQFF. CDR3 bases: TGCGCCAGCAGCGCATGGCGGGGGGGCAATGAGCAGTTCTTC. The V and J genes are TRBV5-1 and TRBJ2-1; 9 bases fit TRBD2. V lost 4 bases to trimming and J lost 6 bases; unmatched junction nucleotides: 5. Germline CDR1 SGHRS, CDR2 YFSETQ. The CDR3 totals 14 residues.